One sample yielded the 24 T cell receptor beta chains listed below, sequenced in a study of cytomegalovirus exposure and HLA in healthy donors. PCR amplification relied on 60 Vbeta primers (plus 13 Jbeta primers). Measured with immunoSEQ multiplex PCR; TCRdb has only the in-frame clones, and not every one. The sample includes some 110,000 clones, roughly four fifths of them seen just once. The sequencing sample was made of PBMCs. These receptors were obtained from a man aged 25 to 40 in good health and CMV-seropositive.

The J gene is TRBJ2-1, the V gene TRBV5-1; 12 bases line up with TRBD1. This CDR3 region has 14 residues. V was clipped by 8 bases and J by 8 bases; unmatched bases: 8. The germline V gene encodes CDR1 SGHRS and CDR2 YFSETQ. CDR3 DNA sequence: TGCGCCAGTACCGGGACAGGGGGCATGGATGAGCAGTTCTTC. Translating gives CASTGTGGMDEQFF.

The CDR3 here is CASSLALNREETQYF. CDR3 in DNA: TGTGCCAGCAGCTTAGCGCTAAACAGGGAAGAGACCCAGTACTTC. The chain has TRBV7-7 and TRBJ2-5, with D perhaps matching TRBD1 (6 bases). Germline V gives CDR1 SSHAT, CDR2 FNYEAQ (reference sequence). The length of the CDR3 is 15 residues. V lost 0 bases and J lost 3, with 11 bases in between.

The V and J genes are TRBV18 and TRBJ1-5; no clear D. Germline lookup yields CDR1 KGHSH and CDR2 LQKENI. The CDR3 runs to 16 residues. V was cut by 2 bases and J by 2 bases, with 13 bases left in between. CDR3 in amino acids: CASSPVGRGGNQPQHF. CDR3 DNA sequence: TGTGCCAGCTCACCAGTAGGGCGCGGGGGCAATCAGCCCCAGCATTTT.

J is TRBJ2-5 and V is TRBV5-1, with 7 bases identical to TRBD1. V was clipped by 5 bases and J by 13 bases; unmatched bases: 17. The CDR3 contains 14 residues. Germline V gene lookup returns CDR1 SGHRS and CDR2 YFSETQ. The CDR3 bases are TGCGCCAGCAGAGAAGGAACAGGGGTGGTCGAAGCGTACTTC. This gives the protein CASREGTGVVEAYF.

The chain links TRBV7-8 to TRBJ1-4; D remains ambiguous. Per germline, CDR1 SGHVS and CDR2 FQNEAQ. This CDR3 region has 16 residues. Trimming removed 0 bases at V and 8 bases at J, with 16 bases between. Here the CDR3 DNA reads TGTGCCAGCAGCTTAGCGACGGCAGGAATTAGAGAAAAACTGTTTTTT. This codes for CASSLATAGIREKLFF.

V gene TRBV28 combines with J gene TRBJ1-2; 9 bases line up with TRBD1. The trim removed 5 bases at V and 0 bases at J, leaving 16 bases unmatched. CDR3 length: 19 amino acids. Per the germline V gene, CDR1 is MDHEN and CDR2 is SYDVKM. CDR3 amino acids: CASSPSPWDRVRPNYGYTF. CDR3 coding DNA: TGTGCCAGCAGTCCCTCCCCCTGGGACAGGGTAAGGCCTAACTATGGCTACACCTTC.

The V call is TRBV6-5, the J call TRBJ1-2, with D perhaps TRBD1 (5 bases). The CDR3 has 13 residues. V was pared by 0 bases and J by 4 bases, with 6 bases between. Germline V gene sequence: CDR1 MNHEY, CDR2 SVGAGI. The CDR3 is CASSYSGAYGYTF. Here the CDR3 DNA reads TGTGCCAGCAGTTACTCAGGGGCCTATGGCTACACCTTC.

The V and J genes are TRBV19 and TRBJ1-2; TRBD1 agrees at 7 bases. V shed 5 bases, J shed 8 bases, and the junction held 11 bases outside the gene matches. Germline values: CDR1 LNHDA, CDR2 SQIVND (reference sequence). The CDR3 runs 14 residues. The CDR3 nucleotides are TGTGCCAGTAGTCCCCCGGGACAGCTCAGCGGCTACACCTTC. Encoded protein: CASSPPGQLSGYTF.

This clone appeared once. The J gene is TRBJ1-2, the V gene TRBV4-1, with D tentatively TRBD1 (5 bases). This CDR3 has 15 amino acids. The germline V gene encodes CDR1 MGHRA and CDR2 YSYEKL. Between the trimmed V and J ends, which lost 1 base and 6 bases, there was a span of 15 bases. This CDR3 reads CASSQGPGWDDGYTF. In nucleotides, the CDR3 is TGCGCCAGCAGCCAAGGCCCAGGGTGGGATGATGGCTACACCTTC.

The rearrangement uses TRBV6-1 and TRBJ1-6, with a tentative D call TRBD1 (5 bases). Germline V gene lookup returns CDR1 MNHNS and CDR2 SASEGT. This CDR3 comprises 13 residues. V lost 5 bases, J lost 8 bases, and 10 bases lay in between. CDR3 in amino acids: CASSLEGDSPLHF. The CDR3 nucleotides read TGTGCCAGCAGTCTAGAAGGGGATTCACCCCTCCACTTT.

The chain has TRBV2 and TRBJ2-2, with 7 positions matching TRBD2. The CDR3 is 15 amino acids. Germline assignment: CDR1 SNHLY and CDR2 FYNNEI. J was trimmed by 2 bases and V by 6 bases; bases with no gene match: 6. As DNA, the CDR3 is TGTGCCAGCAGGGCCCTAGCGGCCAACACCGGGGAGCTGTTTTTT. This codes for CASRALAANTGELFF.

The rearrangement links TRBV10-1 to TRBJ2-3; 14 bases line up with TRBD2. Germline CDR1 WNHNN, CDR2 SYGVQD (reference sequence). CDR3 length: 20 residues. Unmatched junction bases numbered 10, after V lost 2 bases and J lost 0 bases. CDR3 amino acids: CASSELSGTSGRISTDTQYF. The CDR3 nucleotides read TGCGCCAGCAGTGAGCTCTCGGGGACTAGCGGGAGAATAAGCACAGATACGCAGTATTTT.

This chain connects TRBV28 to TRBJ2-7; 9 nucleotides match TRBD1. CDR3 length: 15 amino acids. Losses at the gene ends were 0 bases for V and 2 bases for J; bases not matched to a gene: 2. Germline CDR1 MDHEN, CDR2 SYDVKM. The CDR3 protein is CASSLWGQGTYEQYF. CDR3 DNA: TGTGCCAGCAGTTTATGGGGACAGGGTACCTACGAGCAGTACTTC.

The chain is built from TRBV28 and TRBJ1-2; D may be TRBD1 (5 bases). Trimming left V 7 bases short and J 2 bases short, with 17 bases between. The CDR3 is made up of 15 amino acids. The V gene's germline CDR1 is MDHEN and CDR2 SYDVKM. The CDR3 DNA reads TGTGCCAGCATCCTGGGGGGTCCTTTCAACTATGGCTACACCTTC. Translating gives CASILGGPFNYGYTF.

In its sample, this clone was seen once. The chain carries TRBV2 and TRBJ2-5, with 7 bases matching TRBD1. In germline, CDR1 is SNHLY, CDR2 FYNNEI. This CDR3 region has 14 residues. V lost 5 bases and J lost 1; bases outside the gene matches: 4. This chain's CDR3 is CASSPDRAQETQYF. Written as DNA, the CDR3 is TGTGCCAGCAGTCCCGACAGGGCCCAAGAGACCCAGTACTTC. Complete variable domain (other parts from reference TRBV2 and TRBJ2-5): EPEVTQTPSHQVTQMGQEVILRCVPISNHLYFYWYRQILGQKVEFLVSFYNNEISEKSEIFDDQFSVERPDGSNFTLKIRSTKLEDSAMYFCASSPDRAQETQYFGPGTRLLVL.

The CDR3 spells CAWEEQGFYGYTF. CDR3 in DNA: TGTGCCTGGGAAGAACAGGGGTTCTATGGCTACACCTTC. V is TRBV30 and J is TRBJ1-2, with 7 bases aligning to TRBD1. Germline-derived CDR1 and CDR2 are GTSNPN and SVGIG (reference sequence). The CDR3 is made up of 13 amino acids. V dropped 5 bases and J dropped 4; count of bases not matched to a gene: 7.

V is TRBV15 and J is TRBJ1-1, with 7 positions matching TRBD1. In germline, CDR1 is LNHNV, CDR2 YYDKDF (reference sequence). This CDR3 comprises 15 residues. V dropped 0 bases and J dropped 5; count of bases not matched to a gene: 6. CDR3 in DNA: TGTGCCACCAGCAGAGACAGGGGGTCTATAACTGAAGCTTTCTTT. This codes for CATSRDRGSITEAFF.

V gene TRBV4-2 combines with J gene TRBJ1-4; 8 positions agree with TRBD1. The CDR3 covers 16 residues. V was pared by 0 bases and J by 7 bases, with 7 bases of the junction left unmatched. Germline V gene lookup returns CDR1 LGHNA and CDR2 YNFKEQ. The CDR3 sequence is CASSQDGRGHGEKLFF. The CDR3, as DNA: TGTGCCAGCAGCCAAGACGGCAGGGGGCACGGTGAAAAACTGTTTTTT.

This sequence joins TRBV11-3 and TRBJ2-1; 9 bases match TRBD1. The V and J ends lost 3 bases and 8 bases, in that order; junction bases with no gene match: 2. CDR1 and CDR2 (germline): SGHNT, YENEEA. CDR3 length equals 13 residues. CDR3 sequence reads: CASSLDRGDEQFF. The CDR3 nucleotides read TGTGCCAGCAGCTTGGACAGGGGCGATGAGCAGTTCTTC.

For the CDR3, the DNA is TGTGCCAGCAGCACTGGACAGGGGGACCCCCAGCATTTT. It specifies CASSTGQGDPQHF. This chain uses TRBV7-2 with TRBJ1-5; 10 nucleotides agree with TRBD1. The CDR3 covers 13 residues. Losses at the gene ends were 5 bases for V and 10 bases for J; bases not matched to a gene: 5. The germline V gene has CDR1 SGHTA and CDR2 FQGNSA.

The rearrangement links TRBV28 to TRBJ1-2; 8 bases map to TRBD1. The germline CDR1 and CDR2 sequences are MDHEN and SYDVKM. This CDR3 spans 15 amino acids. V shed 7 bases and J 9 bases; nucleotides not matched to a gene: 16. CDR3 sequence (DNA): TGTGCCAGCACCCCCATCTCGGAGACAGGGGACAGCTACACCTTC. Translated: CASTPISETGDSYTF.

The CDR3 nucleotides are TGTGCCAGCAGCTCCTTTAACTATGGCTACACCTTC. It specifies CASSSFNYGYTF. This chain joins TRBV7-9 and TRBJ1-2; D is unresolved. Trimming took 4 bases from V and 1 from J, leaving 4 bases between them. The CDR3 sequence is 12 residues long. Germline V gene sequence: CDR1 SEHNR, CDR2 FQNEAQ (reference sequence).

The chain is built from TRBV5-1 and TRBJ2-3, with D maybe TRBD2 (6 bases). Germline CDR1 is SGHRS and CDR2 is YFSETQ. V dropped 0 bases and J dropped 5 bases, with 13 bases sitting between them. The CDR3 covers 15 residues. The CDR3 is CASSLASGRQDTQYF. The CDR3 DNA reads as TGCGCCAGCAGCTTGGCCTCAGGGAGGCAAGATACGCAGTATTTT. Full variable domain (remainder filled in from reference TRBV5-1 and TRBJ2-3): KAGVTQTPRYLIKTRGQQVTLSCSPISGHRSVSWYQQTPGQGLQFLFEYFSETQRNKGNFPGRFSGRQFSNSRSEMNVSTLELGDSALYLCASSLASGRQDTQYFGPGTRLTVL.

J is TRBJ1-5 and V is TRBV6-1; the match to TRBD1 covers 9 bases. Germline V CDR1 and CDR2: MNHNS, SASEGT. The CDR3 is 15 residues long. V shed 7 bases and J 6 bases; nucleotides not matched to a gene: 10. The CDR3 coding sequence is TGTGCCAGCACTTTGGACAGGGGAAGAGGTCAGCCCCAGCATTTT. It encodes CASTLDRGRGQPQHF.